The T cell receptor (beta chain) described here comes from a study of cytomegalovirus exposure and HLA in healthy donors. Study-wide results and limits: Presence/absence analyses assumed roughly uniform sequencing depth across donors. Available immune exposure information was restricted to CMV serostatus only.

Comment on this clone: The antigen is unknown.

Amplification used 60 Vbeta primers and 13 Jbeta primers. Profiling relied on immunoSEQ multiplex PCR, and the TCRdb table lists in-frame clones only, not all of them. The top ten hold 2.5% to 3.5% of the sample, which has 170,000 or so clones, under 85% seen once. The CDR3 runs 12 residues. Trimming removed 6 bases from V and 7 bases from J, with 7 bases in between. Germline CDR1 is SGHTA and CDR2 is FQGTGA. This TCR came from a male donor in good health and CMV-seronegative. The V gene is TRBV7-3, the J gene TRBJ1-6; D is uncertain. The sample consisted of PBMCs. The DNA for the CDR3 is TGTGCCAGCAGACTCGAGAATTCACCCCTCCACTTT. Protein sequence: CASRLENSPLHF.